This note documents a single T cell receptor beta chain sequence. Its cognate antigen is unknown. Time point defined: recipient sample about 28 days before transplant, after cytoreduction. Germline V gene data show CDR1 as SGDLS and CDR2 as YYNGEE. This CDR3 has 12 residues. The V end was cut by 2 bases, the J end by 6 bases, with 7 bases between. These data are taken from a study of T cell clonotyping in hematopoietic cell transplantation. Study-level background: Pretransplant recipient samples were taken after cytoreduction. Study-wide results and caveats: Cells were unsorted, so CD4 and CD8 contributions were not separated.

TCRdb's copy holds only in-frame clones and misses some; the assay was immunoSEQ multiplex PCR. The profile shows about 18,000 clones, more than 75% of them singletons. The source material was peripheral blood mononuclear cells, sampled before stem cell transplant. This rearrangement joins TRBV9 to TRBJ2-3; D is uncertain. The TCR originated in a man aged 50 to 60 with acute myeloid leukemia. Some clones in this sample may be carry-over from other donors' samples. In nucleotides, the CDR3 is TGTGCCAGCAGCGTGTCCCCCGATACGCAGTATTTT. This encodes CASSVSPDTQYF.